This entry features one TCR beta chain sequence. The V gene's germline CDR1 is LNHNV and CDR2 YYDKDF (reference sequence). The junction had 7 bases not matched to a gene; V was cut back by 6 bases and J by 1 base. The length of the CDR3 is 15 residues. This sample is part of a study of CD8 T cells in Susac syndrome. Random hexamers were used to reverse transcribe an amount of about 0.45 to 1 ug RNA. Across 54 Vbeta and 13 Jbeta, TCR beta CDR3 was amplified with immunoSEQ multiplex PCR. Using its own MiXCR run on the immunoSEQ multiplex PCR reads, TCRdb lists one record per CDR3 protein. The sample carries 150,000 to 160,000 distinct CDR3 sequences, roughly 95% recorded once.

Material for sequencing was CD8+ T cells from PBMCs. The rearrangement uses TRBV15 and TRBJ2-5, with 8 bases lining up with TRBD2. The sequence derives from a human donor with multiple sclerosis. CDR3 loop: CATSNSGGVQETQYF. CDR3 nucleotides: TGTGCCACCAGTAACAGCGGGGGAGTCCAAGAGACCCAGTACTTC. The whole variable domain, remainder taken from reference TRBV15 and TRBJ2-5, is DAMVIQNPRYQVTQFGKPVTLSCSQTLNHNVMYWYQQKSSQAPKLLFHYYDKDFNNEADTPDNFQSRRPNTSFCFLDIRSPGLGDTAMYLCATSNSGGVQETQYFGPGTRLLVL.